The rows below give T cell receptor beta chains drawn from one sample of a study of identical twins. Via MiXCR, TCRdb re-called the 5' RACE reads, giving one row per CDR3 protein. The top ten clones hold less than 15% of a sample with some 790,000 distinct CDR3 sequences, about 20% of them seen once. A further study also used this sample, focusing on T cells expressing NK-cell markers.

The specimen sequenced was PBMCs. The receptor set was obtained from a woman aged 18-29 years in good health. CDR3s include the opening cysteine and the closing phenylalanine or tryptophan. A D gene is named only where the DNA matches it firmly. Part of the rows lack a size; the others show once, few, many or a class for expanded clones.

DNA,CDR3,V,size,D,J
TGTGCCAGCAGCCCTAGCGGGCGGCTAGAGCAGTACTTC,CASSPSGRLEQYF,TRBV6-1,NA,TRBD2,TRBJ2-7
TGTGCCAGCAGTTTGCAGGCGATGGGGAACACTGAAGCTTTCTTT,CASSLQAMGNTEAFF,TRBV27,few,NA,TRBJ1-1
TGCAGTGCAGCAGACACCAGGAACACCGGGGAGCTGTTTTTT,CSAADTRNTGELFF,TRBV20-1,NA,NA,TRBJ2-2
TGCGCCAGCCATAGCGGGAGAGTCTCCTACAATGAGCAGTTCTTC,CASHSGRVSYNEQFF,TRBV5-1,NA,TRBD2,TRBJ2-1
TGTGCCAGCAGCCAAGATCAGGGCGGGCCTAAAGGGGATGAGCAGTTCTTC,CASSQDQGGPKGDEQFF,TRBV3-1,NA,NA,TRBJ2-1
TGTGCCAGCAGCCAAGGTCCGGCGCAGGATCTAGCCTTGGCGAGGGGAAATGAGCAGTTCTTC,CASSQGPAQDLALARGNEQFF,TRBV3-1,few,NA,TRBJ2-1
TGTGCCAGCAACCCCCGGACTAGCGGGAGCTCGAACACCGGGGAGCTGTTTTTT,CASNPRTSGSSNTGELFF,TRBV3-1,NA,TRBD2,TRBJ2-2
TGTGCCAGCAGTGATCAGGGACGGGAAAAACTGTTTTTT,CASSDQGREKLFF,TRBV25-1,few,NA,TRBJ1-4
TGCGCCAGCAGCTTGCCGGGACTAACAAACACCGGGGAGCTGTTTTTT,CASSLPGLTNTGELFF,TRBV5-1,few,TRBD2,TRBJ2-2
TGTGCCAGCTCCAAGACTTATACCTACGAGCAGTACTTC,CASSKTYTYEQYF,TRBV7-2,NA,NA,TRBJ2-7
TGTGCCACCAGACTAGCGGGAGCGTATGAGCAGTTCTTC,CATRLAGAYEQFF,TRBV10-3,few,TRBD2,TRBJ2-1
TGTGCCACCAGCAGAGATGGGCGGGAGGGACGTACAGATACGCAGTATTTT,CATSRDGREGRTDTQYF,TRBV15,few,TRBD2,TRBJ2-3
TGCAGTGCTACCGGGACAGCCCAAGAGACCCAGTACTTC,CSATGTAQETQYF,TRBV20-1,NA,TRBD1,TRBJ2-5
TGTGCCACCAGGACGCCGGGACTAGCGGGGCAGACCCAGTACTTC,CATRTPGLAGQTQYF,TRBV15,NA,TRBD2,TRBJ2-5
TGTGCCAGCGTTGGGGGGTCCGCTGAGCAGTTCTTC,CASVGGSAEQFF,TRBV12-3/TRBV12-4,many,NA,TRBJ2-1
TGTGCCATCAGCTCAAAGGGAACTAGCGGGGCGCGAGATACGCAGTATTTT,CAISSKGTSGARDTQYF,TRBV10-3,NA,TRBD2,TRBJ2-3
TGTGCCAGCAGCTTAGCACAATTATCCGGAATTACAGATACGCAGTATTTT,CASSLAQLSGITDTQYF,TRBV7-9,NA,NA,TRBJ2-3
TGCAGTGCTAGAGATCTGAACGGGGACGAGCAGTACTTC,CSARDLNGDEQYF,TRBV20-1,NA,NA,TRBJ2-7
TGCAGTGCCGCGATCGGCACAGTTGAAGCTTTCTTT,CSAAIGTVEAFF,TRBV20-1,NA,NA,TRBJ1-1
TGTGCCAGCAGTTTAGTACCAGGGTCGGAGGAAAAACTGTTTTTT,CASSLVPGSEEKLFF,TRBV12-3/TRBV12-4,few,NA,TRBJ1-4
TGTGCCAGCAGCTACTTGCCCGGATTTGGGGCTTTCGAGCAGTACTTC,CASSYLPGFGAFEQYF,TRBV6-5,few,NA,TRBJ2-7
TGTGCCAGCAGCTTGGGCCTTAACCCCTACAATGAGCAGTTCTTC,CASSLGLNPYNEQFF,TRBV7-8,NA,NA,TRBJ2-1
TGCGCCAGCAGCCAAGTCTTACAAACAGAAAAACTGTTTTTT,CASSQVLQTEKLFF,TRBV4-3,NA,NA,TRBJ1-4
TGTGCCAGCAGCTTATGGGGGCCCGGGGGCCAGGGCACTGAAGCTTTCTTT,CASSLWGPGGQGTEAFF,TRBV13,few,NA,TRBJ1-1
TGTGCCAGCAGTTTAGGAGGAGCGGGGAGCCTTGGTGGCCAGTACTTC,CASSLGGAGSLGGQYF,TRBV12-3/TRBV12-4,few,TRBD2,TRBJ2-5
TGTGCCAGCACCCGTAGGGGGGGTCTATCCTACAATGAGCAGTTCTTC,CASTRRGGLSYNEQFF,TRBV12-3/TRBV12-4,few,NA,TRBJ2-1
TGCGCCAGCAGCTTGGATCCCCAGGACAGGGTGTTGTTTTTT,CASSLDPQDRVLFF,TRBV5-1,NA,TRBD1,TRBJ2-2
TGTGCCAGCAGCTTGCCCGGGATACAGGGGTATGGCTACACCTTC,CASSLPGIQGYGYTF,TRBV5-6,NA,TRBD1,TRBJ1-2
TGTGCCAGCAGTATCCCGGGACTCCGGCATGAGCAGTTCTTC,CASSIPGLRHEQFF,TRBV11-3,few,NA,TRBJ2-1
TGTGCCAGCAGTTTAATAGGGTACGAGCAGTACTTC,CASSLIGYEQYF,TRBV12-3/TRBV12-4,many,NA,TRBJ2-7
TGTGCCAGCAGCTTAGCCGCGGACAGGGTTAATGAGCAGTTCTTC,CASSLAADRVNEQFF,TRBV7-2,few,TRBD1,TRBJ2-1
TGTGCCAGCAGCGTAGTGCCCCAGCACACAGATACGCAGTATTTT,CASSVVPQHTDTQYF,TRBV9,many,NA,TRBJ2-3
TGTGCCAGCGGGACAGGCAATAATTCACCCCTCCACTTT,CASGTGNNSPLHF,TRBV12-3/TRBV12-4,few,TRBD1,TRBJ1-6
TGTGCCAGCAGTGAAGGGACCGTTGGCTACACCTTC,CASSEGTVGYTF,TRBV2,few,NA,TRBJ1-2
TGTGCCAGCAGCAAACAAGGACTAGCGGGAGGGCCGTTCTCGATCTACGAGCAGTACTTC,CASSKQGLAGGPFSIYEQYF,TRBV21-1,NA,NA,TRBJ2-7
TGTGCCAGCAGCTTCCCCGGGACAGGGGCCTACGAGCAGTACTTC,CASSFPGTGAYEQYF,TRBV7-9,once,TRBD1,TRBJ2-7
TGTGCCAGCAGCCTCGGAGGAGCGGGCAGCTCCTACAATGAGCAGTTCTTC,CASSLGGAGSSYNEQFF,TRBV12-3/TRBV12-4,few,NA,TRBJ2-1
TGCGCCAGCAGCTTGACAGGGCAGGGGGCTGAAGCTTTCTTT,CASSLTGQGAEAFF,TRBV5-1,NA,TRBD1,TRBJ1-1
TGCGCCAGCAGTACCCAGCCTACAGATACGCAGTATTTT,CASSTQPTDTQYF,TRBV5-1,NA,NA,TRBJ2-3
TGTGCCAGCAGTAGGGCGACTAGCGGAGCTCAAGAGACCCAGTACTTC,CASSRATSGAQETQYF,TRBV5-6,few,TRBD2,TRBJ2-5
TGTGCCAGCAGTACCCGACTAGGATCCTGGAATGAGCAGTTCTTC,CASSTRLGSWNEQFF,TRBV6-2/TRBV6-3,few,NA,TRBJ2-1
TGCGCCAGCAGCCAACCCGGCTCCCTGAGAGAGACCCAGTACTTC,CASSQPGSLRETQYF,TRBV5-1,few,NA,TRBJ2-5
TGCGCCAGCAGCTTGGAGGGGCGAACTTCCTACGAGCAGTACTTC,CASSLEGRTSYEQYF,TRBV5-1,NA,NA,TRBJ2-7
TGTGCCAGTAGTCTCCGGGACAGTAACAACAATGAGCAGTTCTTC,CASSLRDSNNNEQFF,TRBV19,NA,TRBD1,TRBJ2-1
TGCGCCAGCAGCTTGGGTAGCGGGATGTACCAAGAGACCCAGTACTTC,CASSLGSGMYQETQYF,TRBV5-1,few,TRBD2,TRBJ2-5
TGTGCCATCAGCCCTGACCCCGATGACACTGAAGCTTTCTTT,CAISPDPDDTEAFF,TRBV10-3,NA,NA,TRBJ1-1
TGTGCTAGTGGCCAAACTAGCGGGACATCCCCAAGCTCCTACAATGAGCAGTTCTTC,CASGQTSGTSPSSYNEQFF,TRBV12-5,NA,TRBD2,TRBJ2-1
TGTGCCAGCAGTTACTCAGGCCAACCTGGTAGATCCTACGAGCAGTACTTC,CASSYSGQPGRSYEQYF,TRBV6-5,NA,NA,TRBJ2-7
TGTGCCAGCAGCTTAGCAGGGGCGGACACTGAAGCTTTCTTT,CASSLAGADTEAFF,TRBV7-9,many,NA,TRBJ1-1
TGCAGCGTAGGACTAGCGGGAGGATACGAGCAGTACTTC,CSVGLAGGYEQYF,TRBV29-1,NA,TRBD2,TRBJ2-7